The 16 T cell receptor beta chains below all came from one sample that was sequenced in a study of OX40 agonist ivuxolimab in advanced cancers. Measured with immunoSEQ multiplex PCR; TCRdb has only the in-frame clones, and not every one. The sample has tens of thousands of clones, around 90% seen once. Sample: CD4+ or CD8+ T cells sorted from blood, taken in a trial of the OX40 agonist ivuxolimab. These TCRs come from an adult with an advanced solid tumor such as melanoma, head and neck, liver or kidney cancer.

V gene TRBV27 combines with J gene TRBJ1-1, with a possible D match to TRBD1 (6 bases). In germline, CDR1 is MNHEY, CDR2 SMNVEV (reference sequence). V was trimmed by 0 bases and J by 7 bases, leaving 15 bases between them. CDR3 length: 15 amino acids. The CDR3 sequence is CASSLSPDRGLEAFF. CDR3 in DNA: TGTGCCAGCAGTTTATCGCCGGACCGGGGGCTTGAAGCTTTCTTT.

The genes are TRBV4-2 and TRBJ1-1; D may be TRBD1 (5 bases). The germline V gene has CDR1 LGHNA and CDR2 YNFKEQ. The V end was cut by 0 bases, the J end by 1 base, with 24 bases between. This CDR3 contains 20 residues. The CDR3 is CASSQEDVPATARRNTEAFF. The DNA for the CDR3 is TGTGCCAGCAGCCAAGAAGATGTCCCAGCGACAGCAAGACGGAACACTGAAGCTTTCTTT.

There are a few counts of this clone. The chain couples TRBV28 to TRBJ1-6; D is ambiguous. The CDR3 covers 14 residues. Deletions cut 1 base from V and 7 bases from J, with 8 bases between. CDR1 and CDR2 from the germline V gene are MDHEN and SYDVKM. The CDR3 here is CASSLSGLNSPLHF. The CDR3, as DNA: TGTGCCAGCAGTTTATCTGGTCTAAATTCACCCCTCCACTTT.

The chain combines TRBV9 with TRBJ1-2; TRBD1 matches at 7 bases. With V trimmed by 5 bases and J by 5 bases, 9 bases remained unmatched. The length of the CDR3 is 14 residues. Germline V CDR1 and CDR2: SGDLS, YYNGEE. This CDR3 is CASRAGGGGYGYTF. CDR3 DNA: TGTGCCAGCAGGGCAGGGGGGGGAGGTTATGGCTACACCTTC.

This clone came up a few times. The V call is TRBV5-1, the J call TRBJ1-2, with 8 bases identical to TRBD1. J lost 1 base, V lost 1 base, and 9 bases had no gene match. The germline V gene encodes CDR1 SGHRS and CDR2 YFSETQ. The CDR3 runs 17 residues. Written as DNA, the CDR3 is TGCGCCAGCAGCTTGAATAGCAGGGGGCGGGATAACTATGGCTACACCTTC. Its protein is CASSLNSRGRDNYGYTF.

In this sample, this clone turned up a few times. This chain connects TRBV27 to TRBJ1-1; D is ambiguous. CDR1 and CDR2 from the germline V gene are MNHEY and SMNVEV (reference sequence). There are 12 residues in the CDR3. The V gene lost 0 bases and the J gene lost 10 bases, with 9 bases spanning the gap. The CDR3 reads CASSLSGRAAFF. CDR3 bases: TGTGCCAGCAGTTTATCAGGGAGGGCAGCTTTCTTT.

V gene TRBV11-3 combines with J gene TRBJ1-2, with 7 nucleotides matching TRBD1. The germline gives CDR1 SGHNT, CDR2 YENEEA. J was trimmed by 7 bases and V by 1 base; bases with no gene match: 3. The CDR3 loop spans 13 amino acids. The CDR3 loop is CASSLGQGFGYTF. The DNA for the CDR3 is TGTGCCAGCAGCTTAGGACAGGGTTTTGGCTACACCTTC.

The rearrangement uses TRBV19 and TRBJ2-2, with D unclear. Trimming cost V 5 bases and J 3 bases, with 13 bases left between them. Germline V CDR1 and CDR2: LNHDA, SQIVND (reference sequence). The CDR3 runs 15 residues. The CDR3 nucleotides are TGTGCCAGTAGTTCGTCGCAGGAGCACACCGGGGAGCTGTTTTTT. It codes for CASSSSQEHTGELFF.

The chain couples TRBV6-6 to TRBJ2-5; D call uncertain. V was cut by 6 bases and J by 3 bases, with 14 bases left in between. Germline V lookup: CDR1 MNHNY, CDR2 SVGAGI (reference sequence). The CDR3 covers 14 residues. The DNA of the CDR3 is TGTGCCAGCAGCTATGTGGTAGGCGAAGAGACCCAGTACTTC. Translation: CASSYVVGEETQYF.

The CDR3 loop is CASSDLASGDNEQFF. The CDR3 DNA reads TGTGCCAGCAGTGATCTGGCTAGCGGGGACAATGAGCAGTTCTTC. The chain is built from TRBV2 and TRBJ2-1; TRBD2 matches 9 bases. The V gene's germline CDR1 is SNHLY and CDR2 FYNNEI. The CDR3 covers 15 residues. The V gene end was trimmed by 3 bases and the J gene end by 5 bases; junction bases not matched to a gene: 5.

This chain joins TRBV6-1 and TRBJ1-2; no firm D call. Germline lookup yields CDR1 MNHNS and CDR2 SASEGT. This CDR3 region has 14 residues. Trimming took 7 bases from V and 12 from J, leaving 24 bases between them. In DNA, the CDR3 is TGTGCCAGCACCCACAATCCTCGCCCGGGAAACGACACCTTC. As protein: CASTHNPRPGNDTF.

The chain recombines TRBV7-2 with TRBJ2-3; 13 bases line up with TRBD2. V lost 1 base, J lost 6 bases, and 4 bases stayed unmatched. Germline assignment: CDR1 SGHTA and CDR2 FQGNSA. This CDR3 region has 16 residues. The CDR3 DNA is TGTGCCAGCAGCTTAGAGGCACTAGCGGGGGGGGATACGCAGTATTTT. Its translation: CASSLEALAGGDTQYF.

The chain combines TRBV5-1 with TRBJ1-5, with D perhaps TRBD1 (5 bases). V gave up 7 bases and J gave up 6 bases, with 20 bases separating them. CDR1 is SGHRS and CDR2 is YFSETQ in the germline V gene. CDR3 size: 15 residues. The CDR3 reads CASALGPGEGQPQHF. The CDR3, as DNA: TGCGCCAGCGCTCTCGGGCCGGGGGAAGGTCAGCCCCAGCATTTT.

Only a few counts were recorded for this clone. Here the CDR3 reads CASCRGLNTEAFF. The CDR3 coding sequence is TGCGCCAGCTGTAGGGGCCTGAACACTGAAGCTTTCTTT. V is TRBV10-2 and J is TRBJ1-1; D may be TRBD1 (5 bases). The CDR3 has 13 residues. Trimming left V 8 bases short and J 0 bases short, with 10 bases between. Germline V gene sequence: CDR1 WSHSY, CDR2 SAAADI.

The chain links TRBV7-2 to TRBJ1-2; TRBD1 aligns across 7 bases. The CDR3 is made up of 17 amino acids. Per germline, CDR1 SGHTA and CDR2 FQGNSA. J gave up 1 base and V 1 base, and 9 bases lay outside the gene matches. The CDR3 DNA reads TGTGCCAGCAGCTTAGTTGTAGGGGGCGCGAGTAACTATGGCTACACCTTC. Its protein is CASSLVVGGASNYGYTF.

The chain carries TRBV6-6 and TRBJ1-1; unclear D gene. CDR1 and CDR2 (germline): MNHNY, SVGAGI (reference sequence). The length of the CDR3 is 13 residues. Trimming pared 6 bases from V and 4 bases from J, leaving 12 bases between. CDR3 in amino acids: CASSPWAGTEAFF. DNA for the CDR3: TGTGCCAGCAGCCCCTGGGCGGGCACTGAAGCTTTCTTT.